A selection of T cell receptor beta chains follows, all from one sample in a study of T cell repertoires in cytomegalovirus infection. Each CDR3 protein is one row after TCRdb ran MiXCR on the reads. This sample has about 150,000 distinct CDR3 sequences, with roughly 17% found just once. The material sequenced was CD8+ T cells from PBMCs. The receptors stem from a human donor in good health (CMV status not recorded). Some clones in this sample may be carry-over from other donors' samples. Both conserved end residues are part of each CDR3. The order of the fields is V gene, D gene, CDR3 length, clone size, J gene, CDR3 DNA, CDR3 protein. D genes are given only for firm matches. Some rows have no size entry. The others give once, few or many, or a class for an expanded clone.

V gene: TRBV6-2/TRBV6-3
D gene: TRBD1
CDR3 length: 14
clone size: many
J gene: TRBJ2-1
CDR3 DNA: TGTGCCAGCAGCAGGGGGCTTACCTACAATGAGCAGTTCTTC
CDR3 protein: CASSRGLTYNEQFF

V gene: TRBV7-2
D gene: .
CDR3 length: 15
clone size: few
J gene: TRBJ2-7
CDR3 DNA: TGTGCCAGCAGCTTAGTTGGACCGAACTCCTACGAGCAGTACTTC
CDR3 protein: CASSLVGPNSYEQYF

V gene: TRBV19
D gene: TRBD1
CDR3 length: 18
clone size: .
J gene: TRBJ2-1
CDR3 DNA: TGTGCCAGTAGCCCGGGAGGGAGGGACAGGGGACTTTGGAATGAGCAGTTCTTC
CDR3 protein: CASSPGGRDRGLWNEQFF

V gene: TRBV28
D gene: .
CDR3 length: 14
clone size: .
J gene: TRBJ2-1
CDR3 DNA: TGTGCCAGCAGTTACTCACTGAGGGGTGCTGAGCAGTTCTTC
CDR3 protein: CASSYSLRGAEQFF

V gene: TRBV20-1
D gene: .
CDR3 length: 11
clone size: .
J gene: TRBJ2-1
CDR3 DNA: TGCAGTGCTCGGGCTGGGCGGGAGCAGTTCTTC
CDR3 protein: CSARAGREQFF

V gene: TRBV4-3
D gene: .
CDR3 length: 14
clone size: .
J gene: TRBJ2-6
CDR3 DNA: TGCGCCAGCAGCCTATACCTCGTGGCCAACGTCCTGACTTTC
CDR3 protein: CASSLYLVANVLTF

V gene: TRBV7-9
D gene: TRBD1
CDR3 length: 16
clone size: .
J gene: TRBJ2-1
CDR3 DNA: TGTGCCAGCAGCTCCCCGGGACAGGAGGCAAACAATGAGCAGTTCTTC
CDR3 protein: CASSSPGQEANNEQFF

V gene: TRBV6-1
D gene: TRBD1
CDR3 length: 17
clone size: few
J gene: TRBJ2-2
CDR3 DNA: TGTGCCAGCAGTCCCTCACAGGGGGCACCGAACACCGGGGAGCTGTTTTTT
CDR3 protein: CASSPSQGAPNTGELFF

V gene: TRBV29-1
D gene: .
CDR3 length: 11
clone size: few
J gene: TRBJ2-7
CDR3 DNA: TGCAGCGTTGATAGGGTGGGCGAGCAGTACTTC
CDR3 protein: CSVDRVGEQYF

V gene: TRBV11-2
D gene: .
CDR3 length: 14
clone size: .
J gene: TRBJ2-7
CDR3 DNA: TGTGCCAGCAGCCCCCCGACCGAATTATCCGAGCAGTACTTC
CDR3 protein: CASSPPTELSEQYF